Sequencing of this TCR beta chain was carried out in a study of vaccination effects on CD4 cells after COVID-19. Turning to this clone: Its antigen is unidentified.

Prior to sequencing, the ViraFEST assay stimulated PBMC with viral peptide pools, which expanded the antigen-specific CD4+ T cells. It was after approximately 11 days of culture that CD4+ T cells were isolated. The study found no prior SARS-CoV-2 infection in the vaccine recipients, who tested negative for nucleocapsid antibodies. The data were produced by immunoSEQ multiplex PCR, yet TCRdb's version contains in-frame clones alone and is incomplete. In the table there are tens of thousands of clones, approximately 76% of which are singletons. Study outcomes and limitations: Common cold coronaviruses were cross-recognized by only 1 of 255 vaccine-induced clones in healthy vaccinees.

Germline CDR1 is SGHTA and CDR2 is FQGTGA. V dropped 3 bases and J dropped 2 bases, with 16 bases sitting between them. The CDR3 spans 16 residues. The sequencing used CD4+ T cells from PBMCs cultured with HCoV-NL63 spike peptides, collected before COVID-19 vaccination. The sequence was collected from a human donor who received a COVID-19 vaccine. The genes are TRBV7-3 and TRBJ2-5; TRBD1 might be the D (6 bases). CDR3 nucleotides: TGTGCCAGCAGCTTTTCCGGTCTCAGGGGACAAGAGACCCAGTACTTC. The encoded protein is CASSFSGLRGQETQYF.